Reported below is one TCR beta chain. Its antigen is not yet known. It has no much larger one-base neighbor in the sample; base qualities were not kept. The sample comes from a study of blood T cell repertoires in COVID-19 (dated by TCRdb to 2019 to 2021). For context, the study as a whole: Collaborator samples came from the United States, Italy and Spain and covered acute and convalescent phases of COVID-19. Where HLA class I and class II types were available, the types were taken from metadata supplied by the sample provider, not from assay-based typing. Subjects who had been exposed to COVID-19, were actively infected with it, or had recovered from it provided the deeply sampled blood TCRbeta repertoires that made up the dataset. The sample metadata nearly always contained a de-identified subject ID, COVID-19 status, age in years and sex. Samples came from the ongoing ImmuneRACE study (first 160 participants) plus 1,254 subjects from 6 global collaborators. The material from the prospective study consisted of cDNA or gDNA derived from T cells, B-cell-depleted T cells, or PBMCs. The repertoires were released in a freely available public database intended as a resource for research on the immune response to SARS-CoV-2.

Whole blood was collected in K2EDTA tubes by collaborating institutions according to the institutions' own protocols. For TCRbeta analysis, collaborators shipped samples in one of three forms: frozen whole blood, isolated PBMCs, or DNA extracted from either of those sample types. TCRbeta CDR3 regions were amplified from genomic DNA by means of the immunoSEQ Assay, a bias-controlled multiplex PCR. In the authors' own workflow: Within the assay, amplification of reference gene primers was used to estimate how many nucleated cells each sample contained. Sequence reads were collapsed and filtered to measure the absolute abundance of every unique TCRbeta CDR3 rearrangement. For each sample, productive Simpson clonality was calculated as the square root of Simpson's diversity index across productive rearrangements. The table comes from immuneACCESS by way of TCRdb, which keeps in-frame sequences with V and J called. Part of the clones is missing from these tables; in studies checked, under half for an unresolved V gene and the rest for unknown reasons. V and J calls and clone size are copied from that table; D and trimming were computed from the DNA. The sample data list about 160,000 clones, and around 77% of these were observed just once. 2.8% of the sample comes from the top ten.

Inclusive of the bounding cysteine and phenylalanine, the CDR3 is 17 residues long. Of all the DNA, just the CDR3 is kept, 51 bases in frame from base 1. Relative to germline, V is missing 0 bases and J is missing 0 bases, with 4 bases of the junction outside any gene match. The germline V gene sets CDR1 to SGHRS and CDR2 to YFSETQ. Study-level results and caveats: Clinical and demographic metadata were provided uncurated, with the amount varying by source and participant.

Material: peripheral blood. This chain is built from TRBV5-1 and TRBJ2-2; 8 bases in the middle match TRBD2. This receptor was obtained from a man aged 70 or older with acute or convalescent COVID-19. The CDR3 is CASSLVVAGTNTGELFF. The DNA sequence reads TGCGCCAGCAGCTTGGTCGTAGCGGGAACGAACACCGGGGAGCTGTTTTTT. With all but the CDR3 taken from the reference TRBV5-1 and TRBJ2-2 genes, the full variable domain is: KAGVTQTPRYLIKTRGQQVTLSCSPISGHRSVSWYQQTPGQGLQFLFEYFSETQRNKGNFPGRFSGRQFSNSRSEMNVSTLELGDSALYLCASSLVVAGTNTGELFFGEGSRLTVL.